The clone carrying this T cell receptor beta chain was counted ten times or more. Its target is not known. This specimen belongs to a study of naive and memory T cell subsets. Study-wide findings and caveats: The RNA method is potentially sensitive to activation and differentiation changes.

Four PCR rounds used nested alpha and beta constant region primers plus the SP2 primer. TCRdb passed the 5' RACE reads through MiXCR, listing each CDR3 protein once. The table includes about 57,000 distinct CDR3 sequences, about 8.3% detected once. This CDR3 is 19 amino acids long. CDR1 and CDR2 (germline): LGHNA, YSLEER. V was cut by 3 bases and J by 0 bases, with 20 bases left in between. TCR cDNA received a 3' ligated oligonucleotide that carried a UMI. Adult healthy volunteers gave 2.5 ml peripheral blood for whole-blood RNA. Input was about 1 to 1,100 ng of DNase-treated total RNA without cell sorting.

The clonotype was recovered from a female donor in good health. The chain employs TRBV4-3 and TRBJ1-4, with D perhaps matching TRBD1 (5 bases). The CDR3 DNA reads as TGCGCCAGCAGCCATTCCCCGGGACTTTCTCTTGCAACTAATGAAAAACTGTTTTTT. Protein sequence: CASSHSPGLSLATNEKLFF.